These 30 T cell receptor beta chains were sequenced from one sample in a study of early T cells in non-severe SARS-CoV-2 infection. One entry per CDR3 protein results from TCRdb running MiXCR on the 5' RACE reads. The sample has approximately 71,000 distinct CDR3 sequences, roughly an eighth seen once. The material sequenced was whole blood. These TCRs come from an adult who was a healthcare worker with PCR-confirmed SARS-CoV-2 infection or an uninfected control (not recorded which).

In its sample, this clonotype was seen many times. The chain joins TRBV5-1 to TRBJ1-1; a weak D match, TRBD1 (5 bases). Germline assignment: CDR1 SGHRS and CDR2 YFSETQ. V lost 0 bases and J lost 3, with 9 bases in between. This CDR3 has 14 amino acids. CDR3 in DNA: TGCGCCAGCAGCTTGGCCGGGGGGTACACTGAAGCTTTCTTT. Its translation is CASSLAGGYTEAFF. Complete variable domain (other parts from reference TRBV5-1 and TRBJ1-1): KAGVTQTPRYLIKTRGQQVTLSCSPISGHRSVSWYQQTPGQGLQFLFEYFSETQRNKGNFPGRFSGRQFSNSRSEMNVSTLELGDSALYLCASSLAGGYTEAFFGQGTRLTVV.

As DNA, the CDR3 is TGTGCCAGCAGCCGCCCCCCAGGGGTGTACGAGCAGTACTTC. It codes for CASSRPPGVYEQYF. The chain carries TRBV12-3 or TRBV12-4 and TRBJ2-7; D might be TRBD1 (6 bases). V was shortened by 6 bases and J by 4 bases, with 16 bases between the two germline ends. CDR3 length equals 14 residues.

The V call is TRBV20-1, the J call TRBJ2-7; no clear D. CDR3 length: 15 amino acids. Looked up from germline, CDR1 is DFQATT and CDR2 is SNEGSKA (reference sequence). Trimming took off 1 base at V and 0 bases at J, with 13 bases between the two ends. The CDR3 loop is CSARATPLTSYEQYF. In DNA, the CDR3 is TGCAGTGCTAGAGCAACACCCCTAACCTCCTACGAGCAGTACTTC.

This clonotype showed up just a few times. This chain joins TRBV14 and TRBJ2-1; TRBD1 is a possible D gene (6 bases). The V end lost 4 bases, the J end lost 8 bases, and 9 bases lay between the germline ends. Per germline, CDR1 SGHDN and CDR2 FVKESK. The CDR3 consists of 12 residues. CDR3 residues: CASSPRTDEQFF. CDR3 DNA: TGTGCCAGCAGCCCGAGGACAGATGAGCAGTTCTTC.

Only a few counts were recorded for this clonotype. This chain joins TRBV29-1 and TRBJ2-2, with TRBD1 matching over 8 bases. V was clipped by 1 base and J by 5 bases; unmatched bases: 3. Germline lookup yields CDR1 SQVTM and CDR2 ANQGSEA. The CDR3 is 14 amino acids. This CDR3 is CSVEGTGRTGELFF. The CDR3 DNA reads as TGCAGCGTTGAAGGGACAGGGCGTACCGGGGAGCTGTTTTTT.

Worth noting for this clonotype: The junction departs from germline at one end; a sequencing error may be responsible. This chain joins TRBV6-2 or TRBV6-3 and TRBJ1-5, with TRBD1 identical over 8 bases. The CDR3 has 17 amino acids. In germline, CDR1 is MNHEY, CDR2 SVGEGT. The DNA for the CDR3 is TGTGCCCGCAGGCCAGCAACAGGGGGGGTTAGCAATCAGCCCCAGCATTTT. Protein sequence: CARRPATGGVSNQPQHF.

This clonotype occurred many times. The chain couples TRBV5-1 to TRBJ2-3, with D maybe TRBD2 (7 bases). This CDR3 is 22 amino acids long. From germline, CDR1 is SGHRS and CDR2 YFSETQ. V was shortened by 4 bases and J by 0 bases, with 33 bases between the two germline ends. CDR3 in amino acids: CASSHYPNTGRARSTSTDTQYF. CDR3 sequence (DNA): TGCGCCAGCAGCCACTACCCCAATACAGGGAGGGCGCGCTCGACTAGCACAGATACGCAGTATTTT.

This clonotype was seen only a few times. The J gene is TRBJ1-5, the V gene TRBV9, with D unclear. CDR3 length: 12 amino acids. Trimming left V 1 base short and J 8 bases short, with 7 bases between. Germline values: CDR1 SGDLS, CDR2 YYNGEE. CDR3 loop: CASSVIREPQHF. Written as DNA, the CDR3 is TGTGCCAGCAGCGTAATAAGAGAGCCCCAGCATTTT.

In its sample, this clonotype was seen a few times. This chain uses TRBV28 with TRBJ1-1; D remains ambiguous. The CDR3 has 13 amino acids. V was shortened by 5 bases and J by 5 bases, with 12 bases between the two germline ends. Germline V lookup: CDR1 MDHEN, CDR2 SYDVKM. The CDR3 DNA sequence: TGTGCCAGCAGTACCCGGGCGAGTACTGAAGCTTTCTTT. Amino acids: CASSTRASTEAFF.

In its sample, this clonotype was seen a few times. This chain links TRBV28 with TRBJ1-4, with a possible D match to TRBD1 (6 bases). Germline CDR1 reads MDHEN; CDR2 reads SYDVKM. V dropped 8 bases and J dropped 0 bases, with 10 bases sitting between them. The CDR3 runs 14 residues. Written as DNA, the CDR3 is TGTGCCAGCTCGGACAGTGCAACTAATGAAAAACTGTTTTTT. It translates to CASSDSATNEKLFF.

This clonotype has only a few counts. The chain recombines TRBV2 with TRBJ1-1; 9 bases are shared with TRBD1. The CDR3 has 14 amino acids. The V gene's germline CDR1 is SNHLY and CDR2 FYNNEI. With V trimmed by 8 bases and J by 5 bases, 9 bases remained unmatched. The CDR3 spells CASGGQGGWTEAFF. CDR3 sequence (DNA): TGTGCCAGCGGGGGACAGGGAGGTTGGACTGAAGCTTTCTTT.

The sample holds many counts of this clonotype. The gene calls are TRBV20-1 and TRBJ1-2, with a weak D call TRBD1 (5 bases). This CDR3 region has 13 residues. The V and J ends lost 2 bases and 0 bases respectively, with 7 bases between them. Germline CDR1 DFQATT, CDR2 SNEGSKA (reference sequence). CDR3: CSARQQANYGYTF. The CDR3 nucleotides read TGCAGTGCTAGACAACAGGCTAACTATGGCTACACCTTC.

Only a few counts were recorded for this clonotype. One junction end does not reproduce the germline sequence, and a read error may be involved. The chain has TRBV7-2 and TRBJ2-7; D might be TRBD1 (7 bases). This CDR3 is built from 16 residues. The V gene's germline CDR1 is SGHTA and CDR2 FQGNSA. CDR3 in DNA: TGTGCCGGCAGCCCCCAGGGGGGCGCTTTCAACCACGAGCAGTACTTC. This gives the protein CAGSPQGGAFNHEQYF.

Many counts were recorded for this clonotype. The chain links TRBV7-6 to TRBJ2-1, with D perhaps being TRBD1 or TRBD2 (5 bases each). Trimming removed 5 bases from V and 10 bases from J, with 18 bases in between. Germline values: CDR1 SGHVS, CDR2 FNYEAQ. The CDR3 is 14 amino acids. The CDR3 DNA is TGTGCCAGCAGCCCTAGGGGACGCGGCGGGGAGCAGTTCTTC. Encoded protein: CASSPRGRGGEQFF.

This clonotype was recorded once. The chain links TRBV7-9 to TRBJ1-6; 11 nucleotides match TRBD1. The germline V gene encodes CDR1 SEHNR and CDR2 FQNEAQ (reference sequence). V gave up 5 bases and J gave up 11 bases; unmatched junction bases: 5. The CDR3 loop spans 14 amino acids. The CDR3 protein is CASSADRGQAPLHF. CDR3 sequence (DNA): TGTGCCAGCAGCGCGGACAGGGGGCAAGCACCCCTCCACTTT.

CDR3 sequence (DNA): TGTGCCAGCAGTCCCACGGACAGGGTAGCCAATGAGCAGTTCTTC. Amino acid sequence: CASSPTDRVANEQFF. This sequence joins TRBV28 and TRBJ2-1; TRBD1 matches 8 bases. Germline trimming cut 5 bases from V and 6 bases from J; bases unmatched to any gene: 9. The V gene's germline CDR1 is MDHEN and CDR2 SYDVKM. CDR3 size: 15 residues.

This sequence joins TRBV29-1 and TRBJ2-7; D may correspond to TRBD1 or TRBD2 (6 bases each). The CDR3 consists of 14 residues. Germline values: CDR1 SQVTM, CDR2 ANQGSEA. Deletions cut 2 bases from V and 7 bases from J, with 18 bases between. The CDR3 DNA follows: TGCAGCGTTGAATGGGGGGCCGGGAGTCGGGAGCAGTACTTC. It translates to CSVEWGAGSREQYF.

This clonotype was detected ten times or more. The rearrangement uses TRBV7-8 and TRBJ2-6; TRBD2 matches at 11 bases. CDR1 and CDR2 (germline): SGHVS, FQNEAQ. Trimming cost V 6 bases and J 2 bases; bases outside gene matches: 15. The CDR3 totals 20 residues. CDR3 DNA: TGTGCCAGCAGAGCGGCTCGGCGGCTAGCGGGGGGCGCTGGGGCCAACGTCCTGACTTTC. Amino acid sequence: CASRAARRLAGGAGANVLTF.

The chain links TRBV30 to TRBJ1-2; D gene uncertain. Germline V gene sequence: CDR1 GTSNPN, CDR2 SVGIG (reference sequence). CDR3 length: 13 residues. Trimming left V 0 bases short and J 4 bases short, with 9 bases between. CDR3 region: CAWSVQILYGYTF. The CDR3 DNA reads as TGTGCCTGGAGTGTACAAATTCTCTATGGCTACACCTTC.

Many counts were recorded for this clonotype. The chain carries TRBV5-1 and TRBJ2-2; perhaps TRBD2 as D (6 bases). Germline V lookup: CDR1 SGHRS, CDR2 YFSETQ. V shed 0 bases and J shed 6 bases, with 12 bases lying between them. The CDR3 is 15 residues long. The CDR3 loop reads CASSLAWSGAGELFF. CDR3 nucleotides: TGCGCCAGCAGCTTGGCCTGGTCGGGGGCCGGGGAGCTGTTTTTT. Using reference TRBV5-1 and TRBJ2-2 for the parts outside the CDR3, the full variable domain is KAGVTQTPRYLIKTRGQQVTLSCSPISGHRSVSWYQQTPGQGLQFLFEYFSETQRNKGNFPGRFSGRQFSNSRSEMNVSTLELGDSALYLCASSLAWSGAGELFFGEGSRLTVL.

This clonotype was picked up a small number of times. The chain uses TRBV14 and TRBJ1-1; D gene ambiguous. The CDR3 spans 14 residues. Germline assignment: CDR1 SGHDN and CDR2 FVKESK. V was clipped by 5 bases and J by 0 bases, with 10 bases between them. The CDR3 DNA follows: TGTGCCAGCAGCTACGGACCGTTGAACACTGAAGCTTTCTTT. Protein: CASSYGPLNTEAFF.

This clonotype was seen a few times. The chain is built from TRBV3-1 and TRBJ2-5; 13 nucleotides agree with TRBD2. CDR1 and CDR2 (germline): LGHDT, YNNKEL (reference sequence). The ends lost 1 base at V and 3 bases at J; junction bases unmatched: 8. CDR3 length: 18 residues. This CDR3 is CASSQGTSGGPREETQYF. The DNA for the CDR3 is TGTGCCAGCAGCCAAGGGACTAGCGGGGGCCCGAGGGAAGAGACCCAGTACTTC.

The chain couples TRBV5-4 to TRBJ2-3, with TRBD1 matching over 8 bases. The V segment lost 3 bases and the J segment 6 bases; nucleotides outside the gene matches: 6. Looked up from germline, CDR1 is SGHNT and CDR2 is YYREEE (reference sequence). The CDR3 loop spans 14 amino acids. The CDR3 sequence is CASSSGTGFDTQYF. The CDR3 coding sequence is TGTGCCAGCAGCTCCGGGACAGGATTTGATACGCAGTATTTT.

This clonotype showed up many times. The chain employs TRBV29-1 and TRBJ2-3; D is unclear. V lost 0 bases, J lost 3 bases, and 7 bases lay in between. The CDR3 totals 13 residues. The germline gives CDR1 SQVTM, CDR2 ANQGSEA. CDR3: CSVEDWTTDTQYF. CDR3 bases: TGCAGCGTTGAAGATTGGACGACAGATACGCAGTATTTT.

This clonotype has a count of ten or more. V usage is TRBV5-1 and J usage is TRBJ2-2; D is uncertain. V dropped 2 bases and J dropped 1 base, with 6 bases sitting between them. Germline-derived CDR1 and CDR2 are SGHRS and YFSETQ. This CDR3 has 14 residues. The CDR3 bases are TGCGCCAGCAGCTTACTCAAGAACACCGGGGAGCTGTTTTTT. It encodes CASSLLKNTGELFF.

This clonotype came up many times. V gene TRBV29-1 combines with J gene TRBJ2-2, with 8 nucleotides matching TRBD1. The germline V gene encodes CDR1 SQVTM and CDR2 ANQGSEA. V shed 7 bases, J shed 7 bases, and the junction held 2 bases outside the gene matches. The CDR3 is 11 amino acids. In DNA form, the CDR3 reads TGCAGCGCCGGACAGGGCGGGGAGCTGTTTTTT. Translation: CSAGQGGELFF.

V gene TRBV7-8 combines with J gene TRBJ1-6, with D possibly matching TRBD1 (5 bases). From germline, CDR1 is SGHVS and CDR2 FQNEAQ. Trimming pared 6 bases from V and 6 bases from J, leaving 9 bases between. The CDR3 loop spans 13 amino acids. The CDR3 loop reads CASSTGRNSPLHF. The CDR3 DNA is TGTGCCAGCAGTACGGGACGTAATTCACCCCTCCACTTT. Variable domain in full (rest from reference TRBV7-8 and TRBJ1-6): GAGVSQSPRYKVAKRGQDVALRCDPISGHVSLFWYQQALGQGPEFLTYFQNEAQLDKSGLPSDRFFAERPEGSVSTLKIQRTQQEDSAVYLCASSTGRNSPLHFGNGTRLTVT.

This clonotype was observed a few times. The J gene is TRBJ2-7, the V gene TRBV5-1; TRBD1 matches at 7 bases. With 4 bases clipped from V and 5 bases from J, the junction kept 6 bases outside the gene matches. Germline CDR1 is SGHRS and CDR2 is YFSETQ. CDR3 length equals 13 residues. Here the CDR3 reads CASSRDRADEQYF. The CDR3 bases are TGCGCCAGCAGCCGGGACAGAGCCGACGAGCAGTACTTC.

Turning to this clonotype: Given a much more abundant clone one base away, this may be a read error. The rearrangement uses TRBV7-6 and TRBJ2-7, with a weak D call TRBD1 (6 bases). Germline CDR1 is SGHVS and CDR2 is FNYEAQ. This CDR3 comprises 14 residues. This CDR3 is CAISYSPQGYEQYF. The CDR3 DNA is TGTGCCATCAGCTATTCCCCGCAGGGGTACGAGCAGTACTTC.

The chain recombines TRBV4-2 with TRBJ1-5; TRBD1 matches at 7 bases. Germline values: CDR1 LGHNA, CDR2 YNFKEQ. The V gene end was trimmed by 0 bases and the J gene end by 7 bases; junction bases not matched to a gene: 3. The CDR3 runs to 14 residues. The DNA for the CDR3 is TGTGCCAGCAGCCAAGAAGGGGGCGAGCAGCCCCAGCATTTT. It yields the protein CASSQEGGEQPQHF.